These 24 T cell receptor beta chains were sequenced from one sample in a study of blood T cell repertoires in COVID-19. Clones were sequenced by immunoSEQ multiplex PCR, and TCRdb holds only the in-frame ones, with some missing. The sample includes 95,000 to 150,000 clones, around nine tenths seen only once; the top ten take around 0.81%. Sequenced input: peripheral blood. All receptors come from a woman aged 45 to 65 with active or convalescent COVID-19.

The CDR3 DNA sequence: TGTGCCAGCTCTCCGAGGACAGGAGACAACTATGGCTACACCTTC. Protein product: CASSPRTGDNYGYTF. The chain recombines TRBV18 with TRBJ1-2, with 7 bases identical to TRBD1. CDR1 KGHSH and CDR2 LQKENI come from the germline V gene. The CDR3 has 15 residues. J gave up 2 bases and V 6 bases, and 9 bases lay outside the gene matches.

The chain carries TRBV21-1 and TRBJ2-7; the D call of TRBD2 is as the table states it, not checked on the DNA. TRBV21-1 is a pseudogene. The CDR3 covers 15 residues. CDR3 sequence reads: CASSKVETSRYEQYF. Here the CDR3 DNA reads TGTGCCAGCAGCAAAGTCGAGACTAGCAGGTACGAGCAGTACTTC.

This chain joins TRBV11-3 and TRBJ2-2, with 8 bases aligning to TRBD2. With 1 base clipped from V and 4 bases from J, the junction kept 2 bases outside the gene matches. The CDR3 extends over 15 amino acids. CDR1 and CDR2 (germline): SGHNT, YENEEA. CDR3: CASSLGLASTGELFF. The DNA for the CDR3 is TGTGCCAGCAGCTTAGGACTAGCGAGCACCGGGGAGCTGTTTTTT.

CDR3 in DNA: TGTGCCAGTAGTATCGGGTATCTTCTGGGAAACACCATATATTTT. It codes for CASSIGYLLGNTIYF. The V gene is TRBV19, the J gene TRBJ1-3; D gene ambiguous. The ends were cut back, 3 bases at V and 4 bases at J, with 13 bases in the middle. Germline V gene data show CDR1 as LNHDA and CDR2 as SQIVND (reference sequence). This CDR3 region has 15 residues. Based on the CDR3 plus reference TRBV19 and TRBJ1-3, the full variable domain is DGGITQSPKYLFRKEGQNVTLSCEQNLNHDAMYWYRQDPGQGLRLIYYSQIVNDFQKGDIAEGYSVSREKKESFPLTVTSAQKNPTAFYLCASSIGYLLGNTIYFGEGSWLTVV.

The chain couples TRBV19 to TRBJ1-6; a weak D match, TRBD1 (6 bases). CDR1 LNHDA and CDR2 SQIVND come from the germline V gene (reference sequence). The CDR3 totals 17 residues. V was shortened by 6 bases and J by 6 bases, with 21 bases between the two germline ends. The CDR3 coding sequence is TGTGCCAGTAGCCCCGCGCTCGGGGGGGCGCGTAATTCACCCCTCCACTTT. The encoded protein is CASSPALGGARNSPLHF.

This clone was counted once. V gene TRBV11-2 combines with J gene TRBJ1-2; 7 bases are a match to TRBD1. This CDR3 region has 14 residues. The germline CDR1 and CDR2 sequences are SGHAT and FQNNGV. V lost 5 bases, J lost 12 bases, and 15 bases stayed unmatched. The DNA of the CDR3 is TGTGCCAGCAGCCCTTCCAGGGGGACCCAACTCGACACCTTC. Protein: CASSPSRGTQLDTF.

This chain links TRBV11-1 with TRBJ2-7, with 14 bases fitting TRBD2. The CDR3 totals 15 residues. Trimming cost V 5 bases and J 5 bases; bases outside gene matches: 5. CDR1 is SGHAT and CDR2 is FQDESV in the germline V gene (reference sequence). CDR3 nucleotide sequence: TGTGCCAGCAGCCCTGGGACTAGCGGGAGCAACGAGCAGTACTTC. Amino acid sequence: CASSPGTSGSNEQYF.

The CDR3: CASSESFLTGNSPLHF. CDR3 nucleotides: TGTGCCAGCAGTGAAAGTTTTCTAACAGGAAATTCACCCCTCCACTTT. The chain employs TRBV25-1 and TRBJ1-6; a weak D match, TRBD1 (5 bases). Germline CDR1 is MGHDK and CDR2 is SYGVNS. V dropped 2 bases and J dropped 7 bases, with 15 bases sitting between them. There are 16 residues in the CDR3.

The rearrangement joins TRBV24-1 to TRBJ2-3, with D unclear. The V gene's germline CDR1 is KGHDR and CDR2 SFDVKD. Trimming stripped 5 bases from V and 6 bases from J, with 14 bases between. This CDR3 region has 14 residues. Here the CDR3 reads CATSGLNPLDTQYF. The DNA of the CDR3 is TGTGCCACCAGTGGGCTTAATCCCCTGGATACGCAGTATTTT.

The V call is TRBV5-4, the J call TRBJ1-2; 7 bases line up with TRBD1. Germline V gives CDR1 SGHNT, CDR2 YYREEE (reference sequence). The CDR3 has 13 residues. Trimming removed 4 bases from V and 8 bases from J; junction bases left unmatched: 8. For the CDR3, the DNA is TGTGCCAGCAGCCCAGACAGGGTGGGCGGCTACACCTTC. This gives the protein CASSPDRVGGYTF.

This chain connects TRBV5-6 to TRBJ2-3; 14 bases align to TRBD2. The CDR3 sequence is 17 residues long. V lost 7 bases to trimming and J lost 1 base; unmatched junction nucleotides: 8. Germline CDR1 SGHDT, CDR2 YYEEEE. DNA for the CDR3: TGTGCCAGCCTCAGACTAGCGGGAGGGCCTGGCACAGATACGCAGTATTTT. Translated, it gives CASLRLAGGPGTDTQYF.

The CDR3 region has the DNA TGTGCCAGCAGGGGGGGAGCACCCGGAGCGGACACTGAAGCTTTCTTT. This codes for CASRGGAPGADTEAFF. The chain employs TRBV5-4 and TRBJ1-1, with a possible D match to TRBD1 (5 bases). V was shortened by 5 bases and J by 3 bases, with 20 bases between the two germline ends. The CDR3 covers 16 residues. Germline V gene sequence: CDR1 SGHNT, CDR2 YYREEE (reference sequence).

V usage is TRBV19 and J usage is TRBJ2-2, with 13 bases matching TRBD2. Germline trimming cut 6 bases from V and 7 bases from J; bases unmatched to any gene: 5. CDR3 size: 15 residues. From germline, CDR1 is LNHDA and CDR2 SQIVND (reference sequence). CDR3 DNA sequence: TGTGCCAGTAGGCCGACTAGCGGGAGGTACGGGGAGCTGTTTTTT. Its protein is CASRPTSGRYGELFF. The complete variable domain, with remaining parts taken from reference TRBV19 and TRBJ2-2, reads DGGITQSPKYLFRKEGQNVTLSCEQNLNHDAMYWYRQDPGQGLRLIYYSQIVNDFQKGDIAEGYSVSREKKESFPLTVTSAQKNPTAFYLCASRPTSGRYGELFFGEGSRLTVL.

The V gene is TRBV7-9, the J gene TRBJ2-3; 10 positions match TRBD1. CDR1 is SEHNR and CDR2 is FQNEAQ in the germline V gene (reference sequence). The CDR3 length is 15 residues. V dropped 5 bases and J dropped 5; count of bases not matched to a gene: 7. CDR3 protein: CASSPGTGAVDTQYF. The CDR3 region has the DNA TGTGCCAGCAGCCCCGGGACAGGGGCCGTAGATACGCAGTATTTT.

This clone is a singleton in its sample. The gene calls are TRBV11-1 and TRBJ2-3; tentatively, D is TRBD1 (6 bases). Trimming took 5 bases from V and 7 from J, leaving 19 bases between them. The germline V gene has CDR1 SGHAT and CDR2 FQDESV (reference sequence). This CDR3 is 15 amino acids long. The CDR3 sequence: CASSLDSANLHTQYF. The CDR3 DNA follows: TGTGCCAGCAGCCTGGACAGTGCAAATCTCCATACGCAGTATTTT. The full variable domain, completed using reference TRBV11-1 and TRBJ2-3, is EAEVAQSPRYKITEKSQAVAFWCDPISGHATLYWYRQILGQGPELLVQFQDESVVDDSQLPKDRFSAERLKGVDSTLKIQPAELGDSAMYLCASSLDSANLHTQYFGPGTRLTVL.

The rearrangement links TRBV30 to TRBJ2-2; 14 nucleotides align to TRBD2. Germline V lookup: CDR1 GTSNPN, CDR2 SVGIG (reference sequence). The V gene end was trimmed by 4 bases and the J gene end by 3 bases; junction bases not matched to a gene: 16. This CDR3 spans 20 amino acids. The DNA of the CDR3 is TGTGCCTGGATGAGTGGGACTAGCGGGAGATACCCCCTTTACACCGGGGAGCTGTTTTTT. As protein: CAWMSGTSGRYPLYTGELFF.

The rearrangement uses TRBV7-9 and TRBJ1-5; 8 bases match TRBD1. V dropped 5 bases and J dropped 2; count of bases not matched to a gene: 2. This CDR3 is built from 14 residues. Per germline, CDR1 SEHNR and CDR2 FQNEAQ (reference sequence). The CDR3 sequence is CASSPTGGNQPQHF. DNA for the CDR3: TGTGCCAGCAGCCCGACAGGGGGCAATCAGCCCCAGCATTTT.

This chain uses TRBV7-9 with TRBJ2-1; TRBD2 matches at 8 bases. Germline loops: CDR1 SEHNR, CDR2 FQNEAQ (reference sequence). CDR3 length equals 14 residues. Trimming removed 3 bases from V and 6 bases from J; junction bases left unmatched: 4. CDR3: CASSFSLAGNEQFF. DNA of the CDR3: TGTGCCAGCAGCTTCTCTCTAGCGGGCAATGAGCAGTTCTTC.

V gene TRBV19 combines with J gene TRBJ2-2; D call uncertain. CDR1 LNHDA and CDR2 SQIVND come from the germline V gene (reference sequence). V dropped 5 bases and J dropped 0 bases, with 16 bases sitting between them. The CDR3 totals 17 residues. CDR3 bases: TGTGCCAGTAGTCAGACTTCGACGGCCCCGAACACCGGGGAGCTGTTTTTT. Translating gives CASSQTSTAPNTGELFF.

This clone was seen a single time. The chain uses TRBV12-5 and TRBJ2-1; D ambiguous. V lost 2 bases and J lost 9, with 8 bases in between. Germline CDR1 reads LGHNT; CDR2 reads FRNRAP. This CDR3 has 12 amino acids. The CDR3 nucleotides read TGTGCTAGTGGTTTGCCTAGAGGTGAGCAGTTCTTC. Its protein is CASGLPRGEQFF.

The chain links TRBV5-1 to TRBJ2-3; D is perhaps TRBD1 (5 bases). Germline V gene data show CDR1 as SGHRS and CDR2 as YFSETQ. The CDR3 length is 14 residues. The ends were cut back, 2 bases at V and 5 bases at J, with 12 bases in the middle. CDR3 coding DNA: TGCGCCAGCAGCTTACTGACAGACCGAGATACGCAGTATTTT. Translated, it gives CASSLLTDRDTQYF.

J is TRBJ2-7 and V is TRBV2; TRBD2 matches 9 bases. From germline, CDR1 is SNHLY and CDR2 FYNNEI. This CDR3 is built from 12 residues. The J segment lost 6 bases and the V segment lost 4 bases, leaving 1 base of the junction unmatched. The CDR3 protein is CASSVAGVEQYF. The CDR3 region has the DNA TGTGCCAGCAGTGTAGCGGGAGTCGAGCAGTACTTC.

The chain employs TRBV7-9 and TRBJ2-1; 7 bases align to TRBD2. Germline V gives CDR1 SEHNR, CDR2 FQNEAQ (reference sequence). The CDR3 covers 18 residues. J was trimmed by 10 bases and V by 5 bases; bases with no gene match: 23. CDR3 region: CASSKPGAGRDSIGEQFF. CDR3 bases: TGTGCCAGCAGCAAACCCGGGGCAGGGAGGGACTCTATTGGGGAGCAGTTCTTC.

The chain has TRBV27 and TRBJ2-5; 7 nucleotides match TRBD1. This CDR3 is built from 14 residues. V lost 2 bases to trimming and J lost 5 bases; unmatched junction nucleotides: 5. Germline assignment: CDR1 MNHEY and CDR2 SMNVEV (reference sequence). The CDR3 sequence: CASSLLQGQETQYF. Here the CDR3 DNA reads TGTGCCAGCAGTTTACTACAGGGACAGGAGACCCAGTACTTC.